This T cell receptor beta chain was sequenced during a study of blood T cell repertoires in COVID-19. Study overall: The samples span acute and convalescent COVID-19 from the United States, Italy and Spain.

The repertoire was sequenced with immunoSEQ multiplex PCR; TCRdb's copy has only in-frame clones and lacks some. The sample has around 97,000 clones; 70% to 90% are singletons. CDR1 is MNHEY, CDR2 SVGAGI, per germline. V was clipped by 4 bases and J by 3 bases; unmatched bases: 7. This CDR3 has 15 amino acids. The receptor was isolated from a man in his forties or fifties in a cohort sampled during active COVID-19. The sample consisted of peripheral blood. The chain combines TRBV6-5 with TRBJ2-3; 7 bases line up with TRBD1. CDR3 residues: CASSFRQGTTDTQYF. In DNA form, the CDR3 reads TGTGCCAGCAGTTTCCGACAGGGTACAACAGATACGCAGTATTTT.